This record looks at one TCR beta chain sequence and its context. What it binds is unknown. The germline V gene encodes CDR1 KGHSH and CDR2 LQKENI. CDR3 length: 15 amino acids. Trimming cost V 0 bases and J 4 bases, with 9 bases left between them. The sample belongs to a study of shared clonotypes between healthy human individuals. Study-level points and caveats: Among donors, clonotype sharing was expected to be affected by sequencing depth.

Subsets obtained from CD4+ cells comprised CD45RA+ naive and CD45RA-negative memory cells. Deep-level assay runs were performed. Sequencing used immunoSEQ multiplex PCR; TCRdb keeps in-frame clones, though not all of them. The sample holds about 340,000 clones; roughly 80% are singletons and the top ten take 10%. The sequencing input was memory CD4+ T cells sorted from blood. Sample subset: CD45RA-negative fraction. This sequence joins TRBV18 and TRBJ1-4; TRBD1 is a possible D gene (5 bases). This clonotype was sampled from a man aged 30-40 years in good health. CDR3 loop: CASSPPVGGNEKLFF. The CDR3 DNA follows: TGTGCCAGCTCACCACCCGTCGGGGGTAATGAAAAACTGTTTTTT.